The text below deals with one T cell receptor beta chain. This clonotype was detected ten times or more. Which antigen it targets is not known. No much larger clonotype is one base removed from it; base qualities were not supplied. Ends trimmed: V by 7 bases, J by 7 bases; bases unmatched to a gene: 10. Based on the germline V gene, the CDR1 and CDR2 sequences are SGHVS and FNYEAQ. Reading from cysteine to phenylalanine, the CDR3 counts 14 amino acids. Of the read, only the CDR3 DNA is kept; its 42 bases are in frame from base 1. The data derive from a study of T cells in Graves' hyperthyroidism and ophthalmopathy (dated by TCRdb to between 2017 and 2020). Broadly, across the study: Peripheral blood was collected at initial diagnosis, before any treatment. Once sampling was done, hyperthyroidism patients were given methimazole at a starting dose of 30 mg daily, whereas ophthalmopathy patients were given high-dose intravenous methylprednisolone. In roughly six Graves' hyperthyroidism patients, the study also compared T-cell repertoires from thyroid tissue with T-cell repertoires from blood. The 100 or so discovery patients were randomly split 7:3 into training and test sets. According to the paper, TCR Vbeta CDR3 sequencing was carried out on over 130 peripheral blood samples, which came from approximately 41 ophthalmopathy, under 85 hyperthyroidism and some 17 progressor patients. Prospective prediction of ophthalmopathy was tested in an independent validation cohort consisting of fewer than 20 hyperthyroidism patients and around 17 patients who later progressed to ophthalmopathy. To identify distinguishing TCR V-J signatures, a discovery cohort of about a hundred patients was used, comprising approximately 40 with Graves' ophthalmopathy and under 60 with stable Graves' hyperthyroidism. Study-wide conclusions, independent of this receptor: A 13 V-J signature model separated ophthalmopathy from stable hyperthyroidism, with nearly 90% sensitivity and roughly 81% specificity in cross-validation and 80%/75% in testing. Most expanded thyroid clonotypes (frequency above 0.001) were also found in blood, which suggests that blood repertoires may mirror thyroid immune responses. Sample size was not statistically predetermined, and investigators were not blinded to group allocation. In validation, the model predicted progression to ophthalmopathy with over 65% sensitivity and around 72% specificity, a median of approximately 6.7 months before onset.

Ophthalmopathy patients had moderately to severely active disease, Clinical Activity Score of at least 3, NOSPECS grade of at least 4, and duration under 3 months. Any patient with an uncontrolled infection, another autoimmune disease, pregnancy or lactation was excluded. Diagnoses relied on clinical symptoms, serum thyroxine and TRAb, thyroid ultrasound and orbital computed tomography. PBMCs were isolated from roughly 10 ml of fresh peripheral blood by Ficoll-Paque density gradient centrifugation. Total RNA was extracted using Trizol reagent, and RNA quality was assessed on an Agilent 2100 Bioanalyzer. The TCR beta CDR3 regions were amplified from RNA transcripts. For the first round of RT-PCR on the TCR CDR3, the HTBI primer set was used together with the Qiagen OneStep RT-PCR kit. Libraries were constructed in a second round of multiplex PCR, after which size selection and purification were performed. The libraries were sequenced on an Illumina HiSeq2000 using paired-end 100 bp reads. Turning to the authors' computational methods: SOAPnuke was used to process the raw data, removing reads that contained adapters or uncalled bases, had a mean Phred below 15, or lacked an exact match to the constant primer or identifier. High-quality paired reads were merged using COPE v1.2.5, and each unique nucleotide sequence was defined as a clonotype. MiTCR v1.1 was used to align the clonotypes against IMGT TRBV, TRBD and TRBJ reference segments. Only V-J combinations with frequency above 0.0001, covering about 99% of repertoires, were analysed. The TCS score was defined as F50 (clonal expansion) divided by E x V (chaos), with BLOSUM62-based TCRdist calculated between CDR3 peptides within each V-J. Welch's t-statistics and random forest reduced some 510 V-J features to 10 to 15, which were used in a naive Bayes classifier (R e1071). Using fastp trimming at Q25 and MiXCR clonotype assembly, TCRdb reanalyzed the public sequencing data and kept in-frame beta chains. Every CDR3 protein is listed once, alongside the most common genes and DNA of its rows. The V and J calls follow TCRdb's processing rather than the paper's. The sample records some 650,000 distinct CDR3 sequences, about 16% of which are singletons. The biggest ten clones account for approximately 3.5% of the sample.

The sequence links TRBV7-6 to TRBJ2-1; 7 middle bases align to TRBD1. Material: blood. The receptor's source is a woman aged 40 to 55 with Graves' ophthalmopathy. The nucleotides read TGTGCCAGCACCCAGGGGGTGTCGGAGAATGAGCAGTTCTTC. Its coded protein is CASTQGVSENEQFF.